The clone carrying this TCR beta chain appeared many times. Antigen unknown. Healthy Caucasian individuals from Russia aged roughly 6 to 90 served as donors. These data belong to a study of blood T cells in healthy people across ages. Study context: About one barcoded TCR beta cDNA was captured per two T cells. Study conclusions and caveats: A conclusive naive versus antigen-experienced comparison was prevented by the unsorted PBMCs.

V was clipped by 5 bases and J by 6 bases, with 10 bases between them. Germline CDR1 is DFQATT and CDR2 is SNEGSKA (reference sequence). This CDR3 contains 12 residues. Combining a sample-barcoded 5' primer with a J-beta primer mix, a second PCR ran for 7 to 11 cycles. Each cDNA was tagged by a template-switch adaptor containing 12 random nucleotides. TCRdb called the 5' RACE reads again in MiXCR, with one record for every CDR3 protein. Altogether approximately 350,000 distinct CDR3 sequences are present, about 52% being singletons, with the ten largest covering 50% to 65%. Sequencing input: blood. This receptor was identified in a man aged 55-75 years in good health. The J gene is TRBJ2-2, the V gene TRBV20-1; D remains unclear. The CDR3 DNA reads as TGCAGTGCTCCGAATGAGGCCGGGGAGCTGTTTTTT. Residues: CSAPNEAGELFF.